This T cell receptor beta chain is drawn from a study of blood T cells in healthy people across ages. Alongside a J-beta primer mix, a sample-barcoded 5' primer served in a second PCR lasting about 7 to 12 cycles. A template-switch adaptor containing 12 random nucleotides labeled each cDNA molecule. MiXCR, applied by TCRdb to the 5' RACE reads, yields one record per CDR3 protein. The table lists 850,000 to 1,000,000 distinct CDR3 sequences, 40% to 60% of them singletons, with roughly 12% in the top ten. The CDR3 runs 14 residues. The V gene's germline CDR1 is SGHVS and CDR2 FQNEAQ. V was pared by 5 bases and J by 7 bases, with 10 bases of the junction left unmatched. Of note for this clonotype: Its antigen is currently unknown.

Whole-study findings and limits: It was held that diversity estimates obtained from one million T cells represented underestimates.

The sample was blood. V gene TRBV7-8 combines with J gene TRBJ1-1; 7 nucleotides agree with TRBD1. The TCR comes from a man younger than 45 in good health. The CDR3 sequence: CASSLSTGSNEAFF. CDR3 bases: TGTGCCAGCAGCCTATCGACAGGGTCTAATGAAGCTTTCTTT.